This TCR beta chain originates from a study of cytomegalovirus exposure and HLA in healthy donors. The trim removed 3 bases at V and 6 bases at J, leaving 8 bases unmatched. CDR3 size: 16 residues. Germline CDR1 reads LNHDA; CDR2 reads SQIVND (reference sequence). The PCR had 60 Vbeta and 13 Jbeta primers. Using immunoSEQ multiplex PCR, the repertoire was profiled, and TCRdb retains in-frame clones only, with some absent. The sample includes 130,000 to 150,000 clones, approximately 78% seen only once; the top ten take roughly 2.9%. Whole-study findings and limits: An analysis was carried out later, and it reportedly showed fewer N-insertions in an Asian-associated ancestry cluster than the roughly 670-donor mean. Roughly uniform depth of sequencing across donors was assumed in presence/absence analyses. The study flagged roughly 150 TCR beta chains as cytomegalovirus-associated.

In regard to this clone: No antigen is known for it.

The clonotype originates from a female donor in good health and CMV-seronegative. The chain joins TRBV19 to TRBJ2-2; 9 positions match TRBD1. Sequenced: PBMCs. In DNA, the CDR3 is TGTGCCAGTAGTATTACCGGGACAGGGTATCCCGGGGAGCTGTTTTTT. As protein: CASSITGTGYPGELFF. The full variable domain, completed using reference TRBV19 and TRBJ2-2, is DGGITQSPKYLFRKEGQNVTLSCEQNLNHDAMYWYRQDPGQGLRLIYYSQIVNDFQKGDIAEGYSVSREKKESFPLTVTSAQKNPTAFYLCASSITGTGYPGELFFGEGSRLTVL.